This section outlines one TCR beta chain sequence together with its context. Its antigen is not known. This record belongs to a study of cytomegalovirus exposure and HLA in healthy donors. Findings and limits, study-wide: TCR beta V segments were, for the most part, productive about 87% or about 30% of the time in an earlier analysis. High specificity and sensitivity for cytomegalovirus status were reported for the classifier.

Amplification used 60 Vbeta primers and 13 Jbeta primers. Measured with immunoSEQ multiplex PCR; TCRdb has only the in-frame clones, and not every one. The sample holds 130,000 or so clones. Deletions cut 10 bases from V and 2 bases from J, with 17 bases between. CDR1 is ENHRY, CDR2 SYGVKD, per germline. The CDR3 consists of 15 residues. The sequence was obtained from a man aged 18 to 30 in good health and CMV-seronegative. The rearrangement uses TRBV10-3 and TRBJ2-2; D is unresolved. The material sequenced was PBMCs. CDR3 sequence: CATQFSILNTGELFF. As DNA, the CDR3 is TGTGCCACCCAGTTTTCGATATTAAACACCGGGGAGCTGTTTTTT.